The 19 T cell receptor beta chains presented below share a single source sample, sequenced in a study of OX40 agonist ivuxolimab in advanced cancers. Libraries were prepared through the immunoSEQ multiplex PCR assay. TCRdb re-hosts the immuneACCESS table, in-frame sequences only. Its copies lack some clones; in the studies checked, an unresolved V gene accounts for under half of them, and the cause for the rest is not known. The sample table lists about 76,000 clones, 70% to 90% of them with a count of one. The ten largest clones add up to under 3% of the sample. The specimen was CD4+ or CD8+ T cells sorted from blood, collected in a trial of the OX40 agonist ivuxolimab. These receptors were obtained from an adult with an advanced solid tumor such as melanoma, head and neck, liver or kidney cancer.

The rearrangement links TRBV28 to TRBJ2-7; 14 nucleotides match TRBD2. V trimming: 5 bases; J trimming: 3 bases; junction bases outside the gene matches: 9. Germline values: CDR1 MDHEN, CDR2 SYDVKM. This CDR3 has 17 amino acids. The CDR3 loop reads CASSKGLAGVGFYEQYV. CDR3 coding DNA: TGTGCCAGCAGTAAGGGACTAGCGGGGGTAGGGTTCTACGAGCAGTACGTC.

The rearrangement joins TRBV7-3 to TRBJ1-2, with 7 positions matching TRBD1. The germline CDR1 and CDR2 sequences are SGHTA and FQGTGA. This CDR3 comprises 15 residues. V lost 5 bases and J lost 4; bases outside the gene matches: 10. The CDR3 nucleotides are TGTGCCAGCAGCCTAGGGACAGACGGAACCTATGGCTACACCTTC. Translation gives CASSLGTDGTYGYTF. The full variable domain, with the rest looked up from reference TRBV7-3 and TRBJ1-2, is GAGVSQTPSNKVTEKGKYVELRCDPISGHTALYWYRQSLGQGPEFLIYFQGTGAADDSGLPNDRFFAVRPEGSVSTLKIQRTERGDSAVYLCASSLGTDGTYGYTFGSGTRLTVV.

CDR3 region: CASSLQTSDETQYF. As DNA, the CDR3 is TGTGCCAGCAGCCTCCAGACTAGCGACGAGACCCAGTACTTC. The chain carries TRBV7-8 and TRBJ2-5; TRBD2 matches 8 bases. Trimming cost V 5 bases and J 5 bases; bases outside gene matches: 7. The germline V gene has CDR1 SGHVS and CDR2 FQNEAQ. The CDR3 covers 14 residues.

This chain's CDR3 is CASSDIQETQYF. CDR3 in DNA: TGTGCCAGCAGCGATATTCAAGAGACCCAGTACTTC. The genes are TRBV9 and TRBJ2-5; D unresolved. This CDR3 has 12 residues. Germline CDR1 and CDR2: SGDLS and YYNGEE. The V and J ends lost 3 bases and 2 bases respectively, with 5 bases between them.

The rearrangement uses TRBV5-1 and TRBJ1-2; D might be TRBD1 (6 bases). The CDR3 is made up of 14 amino acids. Germline V gene sequence: CDR1 SGHRS, CDR2 YFSETQ. The ends were cut back, 0 bases at V and 6 bases at J, with 12 bases in the middle. CDR3 sequence (DNA): TGCGCCAGCAGCTTGGACCAGGGGATCAATGGCTACACCTTC. Its protein product is CASSLDQGINGYTF.

The chain is built from TRBV5-4 and TRBJ1-5, with 12 bases that match TRBD1. V gave up 5 bases and J gave up 11 bases; unmatched junction bases: 5. From germline, CDR1 is SGHNT and CDR2 YYREEE (reference sequence). This CDR3 has 13 amino acids. CDR3 DNA: TGTGCCAGCAGTTGGGACAGGGGGCTAGCCCAGCATTTT. Translated: CASSWDRGLAQHF.

This clone was recorded only once. The chain combines TRBV6-5 with TRBJ2-2; 7 bases fit TRBD1. J lost 4 bases, V lost 6 bases, and 8 bases had no gene match. Germline loops: CDR1 MNHEY, CDR2 SVGAGI. The CDR3 sequence is 15 residues long. The CDR3 DNA sequence: TGTGCCAGCAGGGGTAGGGGGCGAGCCACCGGGGAGCTGTTTTTT. Translating it yields CASRGRGRATGELFF.

The chain links TRBV29-1 to TRBJ2-5, with 7 nucleotides matching TRBD1. Per the germline V gene, CDR1 is SQVTM and CDR2 is ANQGSEA. The trim removed 6 bases at V and 1 base at J, leaving 8 bases unmatched. This CDR3 contains 14 residues. CDR3 bases: TGCAGCGTCCTTAAAGGGGACAGCCAAGAGACCCAGTACTTC. Protein product: CSVLKGDSQETQYF.

The gene calls are TRBV28 and TRBJ2-1, with no clear D. The CDR3 has 12 residues. The V and J ends lost 3 bases and 9 bases respectively, with 9 bases between them. Germline CDR1 MDHEN, CDR2 SYDVKM. CDR3: CASSLSHLEQFF. The DNA for the CDR3 is TGTGCCAGCAGTTTGTCGCACCTTGAGCAGTTCTTC.

The genes are TRBV4-3 and TRBJ2-7; D not resolved. CDR3 length: 13 residues. CDR1 and CDR2 (germline): LGHNA, YSLEER. The germline V and J ends were trimmed by 1 base and 4 bases, with 8 bases remaining between them. The CDR3 region is CASSQGQIYEQYF. The DNA for the CDR3 is TGCGCCAGCAGCCAAGGGCAGATTTACGAGCAGTACTTC.

J is TRBJ2-1 and V is TRBV29-1; D remains unclear. V was pared by 5 bases and J by 8 bases, with 10 bases between. The CDR3 totals 11 residues. Germline values: CDR1 SQVTM, CDR2 ANQGSEA. CDR3 amino acids: CSVINDHEQFF. The CDR3 nucleotides read TGCAGCGTTATAAACGATCATGAGCAGTTCTTC.

This sequence joins TRBV11-2 and TRBJ1-5; no clear D. The CDR3 consists of 13 residues. Trimming left V 2 bases short and J 6 bases short, with 8 bases between. Germline CDR1 reads SGHAT; CDR2 reads FQNNGV. The CDR3 sequence: CASSLSYLQPQHF. The CDR3 DNA is TGTGCCAGCAGCTTAAGTTATCTTCAGCCCCAGCATTTT.

This clone was counted a few times. The rearrangement joins TRBV27 to TRBJ1-1, with D unresolved. CDR3 length: 9 amino acids. Germline assignment: CDR1 MNHEY and CDR2 SMNVEV (reference sequence). Between the trimmed V and J ends, which lost 6 bases and 11 bases, there was a span of 7 bases. CDR3 nucleotides: TGTGCCAGCAGCCCTACTGCTTTCTTT. Amino acids: CASSPTAFF.

The CDR3 nucleotides are TGTGCCAGCAAGAAAGTGGGACTAGCTTCGAATGAGCAGTTCTTC. This sequence encodes CASKKVGLASNEQFF. The chain recombines TRBV2 with TRBJ2-1; 9 bases match TRBD2. The junction had 11 bases not matched to a gene; V was cut back by 7 bases and J by 7 bases. The CDR3 has 15 residues. Germline assignment: CDR1 SNHLY and CDR2 FYNNEI.

V is TRBV28 and J is TRBJ2-7, with 8 nucleotides matching TRBD1. This CDR3 comprises 15 residues. The junction had 11 bases not matched to a gene; V was cut back by 6 bases and J by 4 bases. Germline V lookup: CDR1 MDHEN, CDR2 SYDVKM. CDR3 DNA sequence: TGTGCCAGCAGCCCGACACGCACAGGGGGGTACGAGCAGTACGTC. As protein: CASSPTRTGGYEQYV.

The chain is built from TRBV19 and TRBJ1-1, with D possibly being TRBD1 (5 bases). The CDR3 covers 15 residues. The V and J ends lost 6 bases and 0 bases respectively, with 14 bases between them. The V gene's germline CDR1 is LNHDA and CDR2 SQIVND (reference sequence). For the CDR3, the DNA is TGTGCCAGTAGATCGAATGGGGCGATGAACACTGAAGCTTTCTTT. Translating gives CASRSNGAMNTEAFF.

The V gene is TRBV10-3, the J gene TRBJ2-7, with D possibly matching TRBD1 (6 bases). CDR3 length: 14 residues. V was clipped by 11 bases and J by 3 bases, with 20 bases between them. Germline-derived CDR1 and CDR2 are ENHRY and SYGVKD. DNA of the CDR3: TGTGCCTCCCAAGTTGGGCAGGGGCACTACGAGCAGTACTTC. Translation: CASQVGQGHYEQYF.

The genes are TRBV15 and TRBJ2-5, with 8 nucleotides matching TRBD1. Unmatched junction bases numbered 1, after V lost 3 bases and J lost 4 bases. The germline gives CDR1 LNHNV, CDR2 YYDKDF (reference sequence). CDR3 length equals 13 residues. CDR3 in amino acids: CATSSRGRETQYF. In DNA, the CDR3 is TGTGCCACCAGCAGCAGGGGGCGAGAGACCCAGTACTTC. The variable domain in full, completed from reference TRBV15 and TRBJ2-5, reads DAMVIQNPRYQVTQFGKPVTLSCSQTLNHNVMYWYQQKSSQAPKLLFHYYDKDFNNEADTPDNFQSRRPNTSFCFLDIRSPGLGDTAMYLCATSSRGRETQYFGPGTRLLVL.

The rearrangement joins TRBV11-3 to TRBJ2-3; D is possibly TRBD1 (6 bases). Germline V gene lookup returns CDR1 SGHNT and CDR2 YENEEA. The V and J ends lost 4 bases and 6 bases respectively, with 17 bases between them. The CDR3 is 15 amino acids. The CDR3 nucleotides read TGTGCCAGCAGCTCGGTGGCAGGGGATTGGGATACGCAGTATTTT. The encoded protein is CASSSVAGDWDTQYF.